The rows below give T cell receptor beta chains drawn from one sample of a study of cytomegalovirus exposure and HLA in healthy donors. Profiling relied on immunoSEQ multiplex PCR, and the TCRdb table lists in-frame clones only, not all of them. The sample includes roughly 160,000 clones, 79% of them seen just once. Sequencing was carried out using PBMCs. These receptors came from a man aged 40-49 years in good health and CMV-seronegative. Each CDR3 is given with its conserved first and last residue. Each record gives: CDR3 length, V gene, J gene, clone size, D gene, CDR3 protein, CDR3 DNA. A D gene is named only where the DNA matches it firmly. Not all rows give a size; the values are once, few, many and, for expanded clones, a class.

len: 12
v_gene: TRBV7-9
j_gene: TRBJ1-5
abundance: NA
d_gene: NA
CDR3aa: CASSFPDQPQHF
CDR3nt: TGTGCCAGCAGCTTTCCAGATCAGCCCCAGCATTTT

len: 13
v_gene: TRBV4-3
j_gene: TRBJ2-7
abundance: few
d_gene: NA
CDR3aa: CASSQDRIGEQYF
CDR3nt: TGCGCCAGCAGCCAAGACAGGATCGGCGAGCAGTACTTC

len: 13
v_gene: TRBV29-1
j_gene: TRBJ2-1
abundance: NA
d_gene: NA
CDR3aa: CSGGLRSHNEQFF
CDR3nt: TGCAGCGGGGGGCTCCGGTCGCACAATGAGCAGTTCTTC

len: 15
v_gene: TRBV6-6
j_gene: TRBJ1-5
abundance: NA
d_gene: TRBD1
CDR3aa: CASSYPGQGGQPQHF
CDR3nt: TGTGCCAGCAGTTACCCCGGACAGGGCGGTCAGCCCCAGCATTTT

len: 16
v_gene: TRBV4-1
j_gene: TRBJ1-6
abundance: few
d_gene: NA
CDR3aa: CASSQDPGQRNSPLHF
CDR3nt: TGCGCCAGCAGCCAAGATCCCGGACAGAGAAATTCACCCCTCCACTTT

len: 12
v_gene: TRBV2
j_gene: TRBJ2-1
abundance: NA
d_gene: NA
CDR3aa: CASLRTTNEQFF
CDR3nt: TGTGCCAGCCTTAGGACTACCAATGAGCAGTTCTTC

len: 13
v_gene: TRBV29-1
j_gene: TRBJ2-3
abundance: NA
d_gene: TRBD2
CDR3aa: CSVTLAGEDTQYF
CDR3nt: TGCAGCGTTACTCTAGCGGGAGAGGATACGCAGTATTTT

len: 16
v_gene: TRBV5-1
j_gene: TRBJ2-3
abundance: NA
d_gene: TRBD2
CDR3aa: CASSSGGLGSTDTQYF
CDR3nt: TGCGCCAGCAGCTCGGGGGGACTGGGCAGCACAGATACGCAGTATTTT

len: 12
v_gene: TRBV28
j_gene: TRBJ2-2
abundance: NA
d_gene: NA
CDR3aa: CASSGSVGELFF
CDR3nt: TGTGCCAGCAGCGGTAGCGTGGGGGAGCTGTTTTTT

len: 15
v_gene: TRBV6-1
j_gene: TRBJ2-4
abundance: NA
d_gene: NA
CDR3aa: CAILGILLAKNIQYF
CDR3nt: TGTGCCATCCTAGGTATACTTCTAGCCAAAAACATTCAGTACTTC